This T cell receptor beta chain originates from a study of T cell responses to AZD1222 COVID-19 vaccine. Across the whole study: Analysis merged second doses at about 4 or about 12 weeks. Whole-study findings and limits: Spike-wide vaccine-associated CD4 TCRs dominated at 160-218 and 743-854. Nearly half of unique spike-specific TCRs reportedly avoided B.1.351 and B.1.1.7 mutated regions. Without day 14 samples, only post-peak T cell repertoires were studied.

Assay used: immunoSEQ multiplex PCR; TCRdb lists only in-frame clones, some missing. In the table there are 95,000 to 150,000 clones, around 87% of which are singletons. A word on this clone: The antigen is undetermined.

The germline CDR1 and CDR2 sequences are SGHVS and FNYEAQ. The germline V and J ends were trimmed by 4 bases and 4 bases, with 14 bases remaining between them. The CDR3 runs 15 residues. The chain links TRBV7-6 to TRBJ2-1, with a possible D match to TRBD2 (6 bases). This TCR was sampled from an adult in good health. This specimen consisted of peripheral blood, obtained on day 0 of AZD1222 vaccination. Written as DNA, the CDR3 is TGTGCCAGCAGCTCTAGCCCGGGAGCTTACAATGAGCAGTTCTTC. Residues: CASSSSPGAYNEQFF. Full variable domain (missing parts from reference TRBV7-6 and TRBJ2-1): GAGVSQSPRYKVTKRGQDVALRCDPISGHVSLYWYRQALGQGPEFLTYFNYEAQQDKSGLPNDRFSAERPEGSISTLTIQRTEQRDSAMYRCASSSSPGAYNEQFFGPGTRLTVL.